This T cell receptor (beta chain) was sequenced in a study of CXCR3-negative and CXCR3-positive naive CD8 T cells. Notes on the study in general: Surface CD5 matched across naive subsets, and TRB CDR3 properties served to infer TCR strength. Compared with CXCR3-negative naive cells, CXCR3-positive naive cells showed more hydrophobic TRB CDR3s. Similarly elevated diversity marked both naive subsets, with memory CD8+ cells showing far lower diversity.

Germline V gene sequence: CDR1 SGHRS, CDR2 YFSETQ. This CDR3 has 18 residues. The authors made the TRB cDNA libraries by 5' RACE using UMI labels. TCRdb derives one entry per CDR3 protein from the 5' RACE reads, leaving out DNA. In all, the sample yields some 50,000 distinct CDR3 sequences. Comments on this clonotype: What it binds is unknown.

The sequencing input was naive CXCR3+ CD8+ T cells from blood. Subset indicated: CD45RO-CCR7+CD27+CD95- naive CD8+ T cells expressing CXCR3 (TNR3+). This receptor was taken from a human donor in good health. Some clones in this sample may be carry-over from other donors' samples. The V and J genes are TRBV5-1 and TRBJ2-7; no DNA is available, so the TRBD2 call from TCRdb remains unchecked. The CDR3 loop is CASSLQGVPGTIANEQYF.